This T cell receptor beta chain was recorded in a study of blood T cell repertoires in COVID-19. Across over 20 US areas, participants ranged in age from roughly 18 to 89 years. Assignment of participants to cohorts was predicated upon participant-reported clinical history. In the authors' workflow: Scientists estimated how many nucleated cells there were by amplifying reference gene primers. Only in-frame clones appear in the TCRdb table, and some are missing; sequencing was by immunoSEQ multiplex PCR. D and trimming come from the DNA, and the V and J calls and clone size come from that table. The repertoire includes roughly 260,000 clones, roughly nine tenths of them detected once, and 0.95% to 1.5% sits in the top ten. CDR3 length equals 14 residues. Unmatched junction bases numbered 7, after V lost 5 bases and J lost 5 bases. The germline V gene has CDR1 SGHRS and CDR2 YFSETQ.

The sample comprised PBMCs or T cells enriched from blood (not recorded which). This clonotype was obtained from a human donor in a cohort exposed to, infected with or recovered from COVID-19 (not recorded which). The donor label of this sample is uncertain. V is TRBV5-1 and J is TRBJ2-5; 9 positions match TRBD2. The CDR3, as DNA: TGCGCCAGCAGTGCGGGCGGGGGGGCGGAGACCCAGTACTTC. It specifies CASSAGGGAETQYF. Looking up the rest from reference TRBV5-1 and TRBJ2-5 gives the full variable domain: KAGVTQTPRYLIKTRGQQVTLSCSPISGHRSVSWYQQTPGQGLQFLFEYFSETQRNKGNFPGRFSGRQFSNSRSEMNVSTLELGDSALYLCASSAGGGAETQYFGPGTRLLVL.